The present T cell receptor beta chain was sequenced within a study of chemoradiotherapy in HPV16-positive cancers. This CDR3 contains 8 residues. From germline, CDR1 is MNHEY and CDR2 SMNVEV (reference sequence). Generated by immunoSEQ multiplex PCR, the TCRdb table keeps only in-frame clones and is missing some. The sample records 6,600 or so clones, approximately 88% being singletons. Comments on this clone: The junction and the germline gene differ at one end; a read error may be behind it.

This sequence joins TRBV27 and TRBJ1-1, with unresolved D. The receptor was derived from a human donor with HPV-associated anogenital cancer. The sequencing here drew on tumor tissue, taken from a patient who underwent chemoradiotherapy. The CDR3 region has the DNA TGTGCCAGCAGACGAGTCCGATTT. Its protein is CASRRVRF.